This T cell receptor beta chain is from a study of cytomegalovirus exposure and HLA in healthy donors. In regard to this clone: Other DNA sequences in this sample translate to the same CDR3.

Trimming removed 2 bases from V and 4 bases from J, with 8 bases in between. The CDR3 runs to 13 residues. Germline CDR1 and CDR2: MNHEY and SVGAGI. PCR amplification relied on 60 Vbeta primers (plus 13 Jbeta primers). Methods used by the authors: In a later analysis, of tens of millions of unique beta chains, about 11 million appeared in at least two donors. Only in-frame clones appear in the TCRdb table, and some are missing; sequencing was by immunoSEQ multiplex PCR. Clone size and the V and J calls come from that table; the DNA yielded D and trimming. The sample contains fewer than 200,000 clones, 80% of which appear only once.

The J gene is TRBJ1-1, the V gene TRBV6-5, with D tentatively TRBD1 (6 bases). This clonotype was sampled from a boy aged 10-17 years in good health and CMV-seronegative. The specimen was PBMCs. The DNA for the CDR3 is TGTGCCAGCAGTTACACAGGGAGCACTGAAGCTTTCTTT. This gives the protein CASSYTGSTEAFF.